This T cell receptor (beta chain) was identified during a study of T cell responses to AZD1222 COVID-19 vaccine (TCRdb year 2021). Regarding the research as a whole: Because spike-specific TCR depth and breadth did not differ between the two schedules, AZD1222 recipients who got a second dose at roughly 4 weeks were pooled with those who got a second dose at roughly 12 weeks. TCR sequencing covered more than 230 trial participants: 200 to 220 given two doses of AZD1222 and 26 given two doses of MenACWY control vaccine. Trial participants were enrolled into age subgroups of 18-55, 56-69 and 70-plus years, which contained approximately 150, 28 and 58 TCR-sequenced participants, respectively. Study-level results and caveats: The 56-69-year group was small, and its depth increase did not reach significance, likely because of low power. Participants were mostly white British and included more females than males, and it was suggested by the authors that clonal diversity may have been underestimated. Conclusions about previously exposed vaccinees are limited, since just five to seven AZD1222 recipients were seropositive for SARS-CoV-2 at baseline. Because no day 14 peak-response samples were available, the repertoires could be characterized only after the peak T cell response. Vaccine-associated CD4 TCRs spanned the whole spike protein, with dominant responses in regions 160-218 and 743-854. After two AZD1222 doses, both the breadth and the depth of spike-specific TCRs were significantly higher than at day 0 and than in MenACWY recipients. Reportedly, close to half of the unique spike-specific TCRs recognized epitopes lying outside the regions that are mutated in the B.1.351 and B.1.1.7 variants.

Measured from the cysteine to the phenylalanine, the CDR3 is 14 residues long. Only the CDR3 DNA stays, 42 bases, in frame from base 1. V was cut back by 2 bases and J by 6 bases, leaving a gap of 11 bases between them. The germline V gene supplies CDR1 MDHEN and CDR2 SYDVKM. The CDR3 regions of human TCRbeta chains were analyzed by immunosequencing. In the authors' own workflow: Repertoire TCRs were checked for matches against a reference library of SARS-CoV-2-specific TCRs that had been generated using the MIRA antigen-specificity platform. Breadth was defined as the fraction of unique TCRs that were SARS-CoV-2-associated. Depth was defined as the fraction of total T cells that were SARS-CoV-2-associated. Using the MIRA data, each spike-specific TCR was mapped to the spike region that the TCR reacts to and placed in a CD4 or CD8 class. Log10-transformed breadth and depth values were compared by one-way ANOVA with Sidak's multiple comparisons tests. TCRdb limited this immuneACCESS table to in-frame rearrangements with V and J called. A share of clones is missing; checked studies link under half to unresolved V genes, and the rest is unexplained. D and trimming were read from the DNA, whereas the V and J calls and clone size are those reported in that table. This sample lists approximately 130,000 clones; 93% were detected once. Of the sample, under 4% falls within the top ten clones.

Turning to this clone: Its antigen is not yet known. Per-base quality was not reported, and no clone a single base away is much larger than it.

Taken with the paper, the label for time point translates to: baseline before first vaccination. The vaccinee samples were drawn from two UK trials, COV001 and COV002, one of which was a single-blind randomized controlled phase 2/3 trial testing AZD1222 (ChAdOx1 nCoV-19) in healthy adults. For TCRbeta chain sequencing, PBMC samples were collected from trial participants at day 0 and at day 28 after the second dose. The TCR was taken from an adult in good health. Material: peripheral blood, obtained on day 0 of AZD1222 vaccination. The chain links TRBV28 with TRBJ1-5; 6 matching bases give a weak D call of TRBD1. The CDR3 region reads CASSLAGGSQPQHF. At the DNA level, the sequence is TGTGCCAGCAGTTTAGCGGGGGGCAGTCAGCCCCAGCATTTT.